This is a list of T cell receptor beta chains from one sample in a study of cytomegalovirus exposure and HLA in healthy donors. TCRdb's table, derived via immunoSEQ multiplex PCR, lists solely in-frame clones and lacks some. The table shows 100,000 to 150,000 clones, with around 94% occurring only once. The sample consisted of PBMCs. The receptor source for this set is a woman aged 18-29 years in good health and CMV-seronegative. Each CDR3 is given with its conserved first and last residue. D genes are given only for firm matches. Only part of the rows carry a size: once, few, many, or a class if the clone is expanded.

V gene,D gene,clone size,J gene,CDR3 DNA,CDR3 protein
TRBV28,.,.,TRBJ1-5,TGTGCCAGCAGTTTTAGTCCTGCTCAGCCCCAGCATTTT,CASSFSPAQPQHF
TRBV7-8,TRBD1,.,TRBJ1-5,TGTGCCAGCAGCTCTGGACAGGGAGGACAGCCCCAGCATTTT,CASSSGQGGQPQHF
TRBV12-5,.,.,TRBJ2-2,TGTGCTAGTGGTTTGGCGGGGGACGGGGAGCTGTTTTTT,CASGLAGDGELFF
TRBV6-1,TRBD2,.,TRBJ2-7,TGTGCCAGCAGTGAGGCGGGGGGACGCGCCTACGAGCAGTACTTC,CASSEAGGRAYEQYF
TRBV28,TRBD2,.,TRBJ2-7,TGTGCCAGCAGGGGGACTAGCGGGAGCGCTGAGCAGTACTTC,CASRGTSGSAEQYF
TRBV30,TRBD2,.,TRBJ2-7,TGTGCCTGGAGTGTACCCCCCCCCGGGGGTAGCGGGGGTACCTACGAGCAGTACTTC,CAWSVPPPGGSGGTYEQYF
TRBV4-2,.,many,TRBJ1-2,TGTGCCAGCAGCCAAGAGAAGGGACTCTATGGCTACACCTTC,CASSQEKGLYGYTF
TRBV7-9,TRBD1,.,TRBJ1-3,TGTGCCAGCAGCCACGGGACAGGGCCCTCTGGAAACACCATATATTTT,CASSHGTGPSGNTIYF
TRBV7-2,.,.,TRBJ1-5,TGTGCCAGCAGCTTACTCGGGGGGGAGCCCCAGCATTTT,CASSLLGGEPQHF
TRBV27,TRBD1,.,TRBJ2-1,TGTGCCAGCAGTTTAACGGGACAGGGGATCGATGAGCAGTTCTTC,CASSLTGQGIDEQFF
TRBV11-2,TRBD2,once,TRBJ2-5,TGTGCCAGCACGGGCGGGGGAGGGGAGACCCAGTACTTC,CASTGGGGETQYF
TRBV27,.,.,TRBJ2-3,TGTGCCAGCATTGGGGGGAGTTATACGCAGTATTTT,CASIGGSYTQYF
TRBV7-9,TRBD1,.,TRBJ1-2,TGTGCCAGCAGCCCGGGACAGACTGCTAACTATGGCTACACCTTC,CASSPGQTANYGYTF
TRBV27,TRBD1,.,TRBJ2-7,TGTGCCAGCGGATACAGGGGTGGCGCCTACGAGCAGTACTTC,CASGYRGGAYEQYF
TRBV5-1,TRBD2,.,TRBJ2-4,TGCGCCAGCAGCTGGAGAGGCGGGAGTGACAAAAACATTCAGTACTTC,CASSWRGGSDKNIQYF
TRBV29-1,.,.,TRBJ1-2,TGCAGCGTAGTCCAGGGGAACTATGGCTACACCTTC,CSVVQGNYGYTF
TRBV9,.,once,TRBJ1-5,TGTGCCAGCAGCGTAGGGGGCAGGGGCAATCAGCCCCAGCATTTT,CASSVGGRGNQPQHF
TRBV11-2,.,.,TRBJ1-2,TGTGCCAGCAGCCCTTTCGGCGGAGCCTTCTATGGCTACACCTTC,CASSPFGGAFYGYTF
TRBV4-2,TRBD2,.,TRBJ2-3,TGTGCCAGCAGCCAAGGGGGACTAGCGGGGGGGCAGGATACGCAGTATTTT,CASSQGGLAGGQDTQYF
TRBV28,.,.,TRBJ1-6,TGTGCCAGCAGAAGTCAGGGTAACGATAATTCACCCCTCCACTTT,CASRSQGNDNSPLHF
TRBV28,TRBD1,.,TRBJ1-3,TGTGCCAGCGGAAACAGGGGTCCCGGAAACACCATATATTTT,CASGNRGPGNTIYF
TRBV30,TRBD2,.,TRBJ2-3,TGTGCCTGGAGTTCCGGGACTAGTCGCACAGATACGCAGTATTTT,CAWSSGTSRTDTQYF
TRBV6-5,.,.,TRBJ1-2,TGTGCCAGCAGTTCCGCAGGGGAGGGGTCTAACTATGGCTACACCTTC,CASSSAGEGSNYGYTF
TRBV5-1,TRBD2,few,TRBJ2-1,TGCGCCAGCAGCTGGGGACCGGGACTAGCGATGAACAATGAGCAGTTCTTC,CASSWGPGLAMNNEQFF
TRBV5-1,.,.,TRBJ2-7,TGCGCCAGCAGCTTGGTGCCAGGTAGCTCCTACGAGCAGTACTTC,CASSLVPGSSYEQYF
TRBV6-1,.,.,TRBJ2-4,TGTGCCAGCAGTGATATGGTAATGGAGGGGATCATTCAGTACTTC,CASSDMVMEGIIQYF
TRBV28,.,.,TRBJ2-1,TGTGCCAGCAGTTTCTTCGGGATATCGTACAATGAGCAGTTCTTC,CASSFFGISYNEQFF
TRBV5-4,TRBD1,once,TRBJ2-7,TGTGCCAGCAGCGCGGGACAGGGGAAGAACTACGAGCAGTACTTC,CASSAGQGKNYEQYF
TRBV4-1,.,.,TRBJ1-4,TGCGCCAGCAGCCACCTACCTGAAACCGGTGAAAAACTGTTTTTT,CASSHLPETGEKLFF
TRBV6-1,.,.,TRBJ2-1,TGTGCCAGCAGACAATACAATGAGCAGTTCTTC,CASRQYNEQFF
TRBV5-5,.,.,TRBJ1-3,TGTGCCAGCAGCGGATCGGGGTCTGGAAACACCATATATTTT,CASSGSGSGNTIYF
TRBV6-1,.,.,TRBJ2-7,TGTGCCAGCAGCTCTTTCCAGGGTTCCGCCTACGAGCAGTACTTC,CASSSFQGSAYEQYF
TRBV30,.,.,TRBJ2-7,TGTGCCTGGACGACAGCCCCCTACGAGCAGTACTTC,CAWTTAPYEQYF
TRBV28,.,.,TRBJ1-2,TGTGCCAGCAGTTCGGGAACTAACTATGGCTACACCTTC,CASSSGTNYGYTF
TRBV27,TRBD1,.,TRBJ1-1,TGTGCCAGCAGACTGATGGCAGGGGGTTTCCGGAACACTGAAGCTTTCTTT,CASRLMAGGFRNTEAFF
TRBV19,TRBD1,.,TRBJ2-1,TGTGCCAGTAGTGACCGACCCGCGACAGGGATGAATGAGCAGTTCTTC,CASSDRPATGMNEQFF
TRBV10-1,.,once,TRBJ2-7,TGCGCCAGCAGTCCGACCTCGACTGGCTACGAGCAGTACTTC,CASSPTSTGYEQYF
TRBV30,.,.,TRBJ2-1,TGTGCCTGGAGTCCAAACGCCGGACTGGAGCAGTTCTTC,CAWSPNAGLEQFF
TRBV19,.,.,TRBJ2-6,TGTGCCAGTAGTATTTGGCAGGGGATAATGGGGGGGGCCAACGTCCTGACTTTC,CASSIWQGIMGGANVLTF
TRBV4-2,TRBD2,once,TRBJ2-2,TGTGCCAGCAGCCAAGATGAGAGGAGCGGGGGGGTCACCGGGGAGCTGTTTTTT,CASSQDERSGGVTGELFF
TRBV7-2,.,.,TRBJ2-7,TGTGCCAGCAGCTCTCCTAGGAGGGGCGGATACGAGCAGTACTTC,CASSSPRRGGYEQYF
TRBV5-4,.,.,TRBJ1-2,TGTGCCAGCAGCCGACCGGAGCCTTCCTATGGCTACACCTTC,CASSRPEPSYGYTF
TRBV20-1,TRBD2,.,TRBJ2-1,TGCAGTGCGAAACTAGCGACCCCGACCTTCTTC,CSAKLATPTFF
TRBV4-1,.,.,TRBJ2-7,TGCGCCAGCAGCCAAGATAACGAGAGACTCTACGAGCAGTACTTC,CASSQDNERLYEQYF
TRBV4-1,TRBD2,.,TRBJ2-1,TGCGCCAGCAGCCAAGATAGCGGGGCTTACAATGAGCAGTTCTTC,CASSQDSGAYNEQFF
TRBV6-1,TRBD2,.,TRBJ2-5,TGTGCCAGCAGTGGAGGGAGGGTAAGGCAACAAGAGACCCAGTACTTC,CASSGGRVRQQETQYF
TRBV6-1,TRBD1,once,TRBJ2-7,TGTGCCAGCACGAGGGGGACAGGGGACTACGAGCAGTACTTC,CASTRGTGDYEQYF
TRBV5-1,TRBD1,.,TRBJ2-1,TGCGCCAGCAGCCTGGGACAGTCTTCGGATGAGCAGTTCTTC,CASSLGQSSDEQFF
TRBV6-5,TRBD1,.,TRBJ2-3,TGTGCCAGCAATTACTCGTCTCAGGGGGCGCAGTATTTT,CASNYSSQGAQYF
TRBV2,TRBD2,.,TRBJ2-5,TGTGCCAGCAGTGCCGGGACTAGGGAGACCCAGTACTTC,CASSAGTRETQYF
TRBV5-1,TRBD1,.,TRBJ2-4,TGCGCCAGCAGCACCGGACAGGGAAAAAACATTCAGTACTTC,CASSTGQGKNIQYF
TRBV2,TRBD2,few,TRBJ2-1,TGTGCCAGCAGACTAGCGGGGGTTTACAATGAGCAGTTCTTC,CASRLAGVYNEQFF
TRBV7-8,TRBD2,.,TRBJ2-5,TGTGCCAGCAGCTTAGGGCTAGCGGTCCAAGAGACCCAGTACTTC,CASSLGLAVQETQYF
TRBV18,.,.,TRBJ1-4,TGTGCCAGCTCAACAGCCGGGACACTGAATGAAAAACTGTTTTTT,CASSTAGTLNEKLFF
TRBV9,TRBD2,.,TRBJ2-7,TGTGCCAGCAGCGTAGCCGGGAGGGCCGGAGAGAAGCAGTACTTC,CASSVAGRAGEKQYF
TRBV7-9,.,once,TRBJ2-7,TGTGCCAGCAGCTCCCCCACGGACGAGCAGTACTTC,CASSSPTDEQYF
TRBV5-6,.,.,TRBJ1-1,TGTGCCAGCAGCCCCCCGGGCGGGTTTACCACTGAAGCTTTCTTT,CASSPPGGFTTEAFF
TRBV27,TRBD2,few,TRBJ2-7,TGTGCCAGCAGCCTCGCGGGACTAGTTGTCTACGAGCAGTACTTC,CASSLAGLVVYEQYF